The rows below give T cell receptor beta chains drawn from one sample of a study of blood T cells in healthy people across ages. TCRdb passed the 5' RACE reads through MiXCR, listing each CDR3 protein once. The sample carries about 1.6 million distinct CDR3 sequences, roughly 30% recorded once. The sequenced sample consisted of blood. Receptors originate from a woman in her 30s in good health. CDR3s include the opening cysteine and the closing phenylalanine or tryptophan. The D gene is left open where the match is weak. Not every row has a clone size; where given, it reads once, few, many or a size class.

V,J,D,size,CDR3,DNA
TRBV20-1,TRBJ2-1,TRBD2,few,CSAGSGRSYEQFF,TGCAGTGCTGGTAGCGGGAGGAGCTATGAGCAGTTCTTC
TRBV6-4,TRBJ2-1,TRBD1,many,CASSPGQGFEQFF,TGTGCCAGCAGTCCGGGACAGGGATTTGAGCAGTTCTTC
TRBV12-3/TRBV12-4,TRBJ2-1,.,.,CASYRVSPYNEQFF,TGTGCCAGCTATCGGGTTAGCCCCTACAATGAGCAGTTCTTC
TRBV3-1,TRBJ2-5,.,.,CASSPAFQKETQYF,TGTGCCAGCAGCCCTGCCTTCCAGAAAGAGACCCAGTACTTC
TRBV5-1,TRBJ1-1,.,.,CASSLGRSGNTEAFF,TGCGCCAGCAGCTTGGGGAGGTCGGGGAACACTGAAGCTTTCTTT
TRBV29-1,TRBJ2-7,.,many,CSVSRGLSYEQYF,TGCAGCGTTTCTCGAGGGCTCTCCTACGAGCAGTACTTC
TRBV28,TRBJ2-3,.,.,CASTFTGSPDTQYF,TGTGCCAGCACCTTTACTGGGTCGCCAGATACGCAGTATTTT
TRBV7-2,TRBJ2-7,TRBD1,many,CASSPDRGVHEQYF,TGTGCCAGCAGCCCGGACAGGGGAGTCCACGAGCAGTACTTC
TRBV9,TRBJ2-1,.,many,CASSPLGASHNEQFF,TGTGCCAGCAGCCCCCTCGGGGCGTCCCACAATGAGCAGTTCTTC
TRBV7-2,TRBJ2-3,.,.,CASNLASGDTQYF,TGTGCCAGCAACTTAGCTTCAGGAGATACGCAGTATTTT
TRBV20-1,TRBJ2-7,.,few,CSARGDLRSNEQYF,TGCAGTGCTAGAGGGGACCTCAGGAGTAACGAGCAGTACTTC
TRBV4-1,TRBJ2-7,TRBD2,many,CASSPLPSGVNGEQYF,TGCGCCAGCAGCCCATTACCTAGCGGGGTTAACGGGGAGCAGTACTTC
TRBV10-3,TRBJ1-1,.,.,CAITAEGGTEAFF,TGTGCCATCACAGCTGAGGGAGGCACTGAAGCTTTCTTT
TRBV24-1,TRBJ1-5,.,many,CATNRETGKRWQPQHF,TGTGCCACCAATCGCGAGACGGGGAAGAGATGGCAGCCCCAGCATTTT
TRBV20-1,TRBJ2-1,.,many,CSARGPNEQFF,TGCAGTGCTAGAGGACCCAATGAGCAGTTCTTC
TRBV7-2,TRBJ2-3,.,few,CASSPPAGASSTDTQYF,TGTGCCAGCAGCCCCCCCGCCGGGGCTAGCAGCACAGATACGCAGTATTTT
TRBV5-1,TRBJ1-3,.,few,CASSEGRPGNTIYF,TGCGCCAGCAGCGAGGGACGGCCCGGAAACACCATATATTTT
TRBV20-1,TRBJ2-7,.,few,CSARVSTGTYEQYF,TGCAGTGCTAGAGTCTCCACGGGTACCTACGAGCAGTACTTC
TRBV6-5,TRBJ2-7,.,few,CASSRSGLGEQYF,TGTGCCAGCAGTCGATCGGGTCTGGGGGAGCAGTACTTC
TRBV20-1,TRBJ2-3,TRBD2,once,CSARELAGVTQYF,TGCAGTGCTCGGGAGCTAGCGGGAGTTACGCAGTATTTT
TRBV20-1,TRBJ1-6,.,.,CSVRGVGAGSPLHF,TGCAGTGTTAGAGGGGTAGGTGCAGGTTCACCCCTCCACTTT
TRBV20-1,TRBJ1-2,.,few,CSARDLVPRRAYGYTF,TGCAGTGCTAGAGATTTGGTACCCCGGAGGGCTTATGGCTACACCTTC
TRBV4-1,TRBJ1-2,.,.,CASSQEWRGANYGYTF,TGCGCCAGCAGCCAAGAGTGGCGGGGGGCAAACTATGGCTACACCTTC
TRBV4-1,TRBJ1-5,.,.,CASSQVLGGDYNQPQHF,TGCGCCAGCAGCCAAGTGCTCGGAGGGGATTACAATCAGCCCCAGCATTTT
TRBV29-1,TRBJ1-1,.,.,CSVEDLWWGNTEAFF,TGCAGCGTTGAAGATCTGTGGTGGGGGAACACTGAAGCTTTCTTT
TRBV20-1,TRBJ2-5,.,few,CSARDGGSETQYF,TGCAGTGCTAGAGATGGGGGCTCGGAGACCCAGTACTTC
TRBV4-1,TRBJ2-3,.,.,CASSKENPSTDTQYF,TGCGCCAGCAGCAAAGAAAATCCTAGCACAGATACGCAGTATTTT
TRBV20-1,TRBJ1-2,.,.,CSAGTVWGDYGYTF,TGCAGTGCTGGGACGGTGTGGGGGGATTATGGCTACACCTTC
TRBV3-1,TRBJ1-2,TRBD1,.,CASSQDLGGTYGYTF,TGTGCCAGCAGCCAAGACTTAGGGGGCACGTATGGCTACACCTTC
TRBV20-1,TRBJ2-7,.,.,CSALTDYEQYF,TGCAGTGCTCTGACAGACTACGAGCAGTACTTC
TRBV5-1,TRBJ2-7,TRBD2,.,CASSFAAGRTSGVYEQYF,TGCGCCAGCAGCTTCGCTGCCGGGAGGACTAGCGGAGTCTACGAGCAGTACTTC
TRBV10-3,TRBJ2-7,.,many,CAISEATPEQYF,TGTGCCATCAGTGAGGCGACACCCGAGCAGTACTTC
TRBV28,TRBJ1-1,.,.,CASSGQSYTEAFF,TGTGCCAGCAGTGGACAGTCTTACACTGAAGCTTTCTTT
TRBV12-3/TRBV12-4,TRBJ1-2,TRBD1,.,CASSYDRDSGYTF,TGTGCCAGCAGTTACGACAGGGATTCTGGCTACACCTTC
TRBV9,TRBJ2-1,.,few,CASSVVWGNEQFF,TGTGCCAGCAGCGTAGTATGGGGAAATGAGCAGTTCTTC
TRBV27,TRBJ1-6,.,few,CASSLRKRAVRNSPLHF,TGTGCCAGCAGTTTGCGGAAAAGGGCGGTGCGGAATTCACCCCTCCACTTT
TRBV3-1,TRBJ2-3,.,few,CASSLVLAASTDTQYF,TGTGCCAGCAGCCTTGTATTAGCGGCAAGCACAGATACGCAGTATTTT